A single sample is the source of the 30 T cell receptor beta chains below, sequenced in a study of identical twins. In TCRdb, the 5' RACE reads were re-called with MiXCR into one record per CDR3 protein. The table has roughly 280,000 distinct CDR3 sequences, roughly 10% seen once. These same records also appear under a second study, on yellow fever vaccine responses in identical twins.

The material sequenced was CD8+ T cells sorted from blood. The receptors were sampled from a woman younger than 35 in good health.

Comment on this clonotype: This could be a read error, since a much larger clone is one nucleotide away. The DNA of the CDR3 is TGTGCCAGCAGCAAAGATATTACGGCGGGAATGGGGTATACGCAGTATTTT. Translating gives CASSKDITAGMGYTQYF. The genes are TRBV21-1 and TRBJ2-3; the DNA was not compared with TRBD2, the D call given in the table. TRBV21-1 represents a pseudogene. This CDR3 comprises 17 residues.

This clonotype was seen more than once but under ten times. The DNA of the CDR3 is TGCAGCGCTTTCCTAGCGGAGAACACCGGGGAGCTGTTTTTT. It codes for CSAFLAENTGELFF. V gene TRBV29-1 combines with J gene TRBJ2-2; 7 bases line up with TRBD2. Germline-derived CDR1 and CDR2 are SQVTM and ANQGSEA. This CDR3 is 14 amino acids long. V gave up 7 bases and J gave up 1 base; unmatched junction bases: 6.

This clonotype was seen repeatedly, ten times or more. The rearrangement links TRBV5-1 to TRBJ2-1, with 7 bases lining up with TRBD2. The CDR3 totals 16 residues. V lost 0 bases to trimming and J lost 4 bases; unmatched junction nucleotides: 7. Germline assignment: CDR1 SGHRS and CDR2 YFSETQ. The CDR3 loop reads CASSLDASGVYNEQFF. CDR3 nucleotide sequence: TGCGCCAGCAGCTTGGACGCTAGCGGAGTTTACAATGAGCAGTTCTTC.

This clonotype was observed at least ten times. The chain uses TRBV29-1 and TRBJ1-1; tentatively, D is TRBD1 (5 bases). Per germline, CDR1 SQVTM and CDR2 ANQGSEA. This CDR3 comprises 12 residues. The V end was cut by 7 bases, the J end by 1 base, with 10 bases between. The CDR3 DNA sequence: TGCAGCGAGGGGTTATCGAACACTGAAGCTTTCTTT. Translated: CSEGLSNTEAFF.

This clonotype was counted many times. The chain employs TRBV2 and TRBJ1-1, with D possibly matching TRBD1 (6 bases). The germline gives CDR1 SNHLY, CDR2 FYNNEI. V was trimmed by 9 bases and J by 5 bases, leaving 19 bases between them. This CDR3 spans 14 amino acids. Here the CDR3 reads CARGWGAQETEAFF. The CDR3, as DNA: TGTGCCAGAGGGTGGGGGGCGCAGGAAACTGAAGCTTTCTTT.

In its sample, this clonotype was seen many times. The J gene is TRBJ2-7, the V gene TRBV29-1; the match to TRBD2 covers 8 bases. This CDR3 is 12 amino acids long. Germline V gene data show CDR1 as SQVTM and CDR2 as ANQGSEA. Unmatched junction bases numbered 2, after V lost 7 bases and J lost 0 bases. The CDR3 protein is CSASGSSYEQYF. The CDR3 DNA follows: TGCAGCGCGAGCGGGAGCTCCTACGAGCAGTACTTC.

Ten or more counts support this clonotype. J is TRBJ1-4 and V is TRBV7-9; D gene uncertain. Germline assignment: CDR1 SEHNR and CDR2 FQNEAQ (reference sequence). The CDR3 has 13 amino acids. V was shortened by 8 bases and J by 5 bases, with 12 bases between the two germline ends. The CDR3 bases are TGTGCCAGCCGCCCGAGAGAGAATGAAAAACTGTTTTTT. It codes for CASRPRENEKLFF.

This clonotype was found a few times. The J gene is TRBJ1-1, the V gene TRBV20-1; the match to TRBD1 covers 9 bases. Germline lookup yields CDR1 DFQATT and CDR2 SNEGSKA (reference sequence). Trimming took 5 bases from V and 1 from J; bases not matched to a gene: 11. This CDR3 has 16 amino acids. This CDR3 is CSAPLLPTGGNTEAFF. The DNA for the CDR3 is TGCAGTGCTCCACTCCTCCCGACAGGGGGGAACACTGAAGCTTTCTTT.

This chain joins TRBV20-1 and TRBJ2-5, with 7 bases aligning to TRBD2. Losses at the gene ends were 1 base for V and 1 base for J; bases not matched to a gene: 6. This CDR3 contains 15 residues. Per germline, CDR1 DFQATT and CDR2 SNEGSKA (reference sequence). CDR3 DNA: TGCAGTGCTAGAGTCAGCGGGGCACCCCAAGAGACCCAGTACTTC. Residues: CSARVSGAPQETQYF.

This clonotype has only a few counts. The J gene is TRBJ2-1, the V gene TRBV12-5; either TRBD1 or TRBD2 may supply D (6 bases each). The germline CDR1 and CDR2 sequences are LGHNT and FRNRAP. Trimming removed 8 bases at V and 2 bases at J, with 28 bases between. CDR3 length: 19 amino acids. The CDR3 DNA sequence: TGTGCTAGTCTGGAGGGGGGAGATAATAACCCCACAGCCTACAATGAGCAGTTCTTC. It codes for CASLEGGDNNPTAYNEQFF.

The rearrangement links TRBV12-3 or TRBV12-4 to TRBJ2-2; no clear D. This CDR3 comprises 14 residues. Trimming removed 1 base at V and 6 bases at J, with 9 bases between. The CDR3 nucleotides read TGTGCCAGCAGTTTAGAAATAGTGCCCGGGGAGCTGTTTTTT. This translates into CASSLEIVPGELFF.

This chain uses TRBV29-1 with TRBJ2-1; 7 bases line up with TRBD2. The CDR3 runs 12 residues. V lost 7 bases, J lost 5 bases, and 5 bases stayed unmatched. CDR1 SQVTM and CDR2 ANQGSEA come from the germline V gene. In DNA, the CDR3 is TGCAGCGGGGGGGGTCTGGACAATGAGCAGTTCTTC. This translates into CSGGGLDNEQFF.

This clonotype was counted between two and nine times. The chain has TRBV7-9 and TRBJ2-1, with 8 bases fitting TRBD2. CDR3 length: 17 amino acids. The V gene's germline CDR1 is SEHNR and CDR2 FQNEAQ (reference sequence). The junction had 11 bases not matched to a gene; V was cut back by 2 bases and J by 5 bases. CDR3 in amino acids: CASSLPPSGSPNNEQFF. The CDR3 DNA follows: TGTGCCAGCAGCTTACCCCCAAGCGGGAGCCCCAACAATGAGCAGTTCTTC.

This clonotype appeared a few times. The chain joins TRBV6-5 to TRBJ2-5; D is uncertain. The CDR3 runs 17 residues. V was cut by 3 bases and J by 3 bases, with 20 bases left in between. Per germline, CDR1 MNHEY and CDR2 SVGAGI. CDR3 sequence: CASSYNIQLGSKETQYF. The CDR3, as DNA: TGTGCCAGCAGTTATAATATCCAGCTCGGGTCTAAAGAGACCCAGTACTTC.

The chain couples TRBV6-1 to TRBJ2-7; 7 bases match TRBD2. V was pared by 6 bases and J by 5 bases, with 10 bases of the junction left unmatched. This CDR3 is built from 14 residues. The germline CDR1 and CDR2 sequences are MNHNS and SASEGT. The CDR3 nucleotides read TGTGCCAGCAGGTCACTAGCGCCAGCGGACGAGCAGTACTTC. Translation gives CASRSLAPADEQYF.

This clonotype was found many times. The chain employs TRBV5-4 and TRBJ2-1; 14 bases fit TRBD2. The germline V gene encodes CDR1 SGHNT and CDR2 YYREEE (reference sequence). The V segment lost 3 bases and the J segment 7 bases; nucleotides outside the gene matches: 6. CDR3 length equals 16 residues. Written as DNA, the CDR3 is TGTGCCAGCAGCTGGACTAGCGGGAGGCCTGGGAATGAGCAGTTCTTC. It codes for CASSWTSGRPGNEQFF.

This clonotype showed up many times. The chain employs TRBV29-1 and TRBJ1-4; possible D gene TRBD1, 5 bases. The germline V gene encodes CDR1 SQVTM and CDR2 ANQGSEA. The CDR3 loop spans 13 amino acids. The V end lost 6 bases, the J end lost 0 bases, and 8 bases lay between the germline ends. CDR3 protein: CSVMTATNEKLFF. The DNA of the CDR3 is TGCAGCGTCATGACAGCAACTAATGAAAAACTGTTTTTT.

The chain joins TRBV4-3 to TRBJ2-3, with TRBD2 identical over 7 bases. This CDR3 is built from 19 residues. The germline CDR1 and CDR2 sequences are LGHNA and YSLEER. Unmatched junction bases numbered 24, after V lost 4 bases and J lost 8 bases. CDR3 sequence: CASSPFRVMSSGTAFTQYF. In DNA form, the CDR3 reads TGCGCCAGCAGCCCCTTTAGGGTTATGTCCAGCGGGACCGCATTTACGCAGTATTTT.

This clonotype came up a few times. The genes are TRBV2 and TRBJ2-1; the match to TRBD2 covers 9 bases. Trimming cost V 7 bases and J 9 bases; bases outside gene matches: 13. This CDR3 region has 15 residues. Germline CDR1 reads SNHLY; CDR2 reads FYNNEI. This CDR3 reads CASKISGSQIGEQFF. The CDR3 nucleotides are TGTGCCAGCAAGATTAGCGGGAGTCAAATTGGTGAGCAGTTCTTC.

The rearrangement links TRBV27 to TRBJ2-1; D remains unclear. V lost 2 bases and J lost 10, with 9 bases in between. Per germline, CDR1 MNHEY and CDR2 SMNVEV (reference sequence). This CDR3 contains 12 residues. The CDR3 is CASSLLLGEQFF. The CDR3 bases are TGTGCCAGCAGTTTACTCCTCGGGGAGCAGTTCTTC.

This clonotype was observed a handful of times. The V call is TRBV20-1, the J call TRBJ1-1, with D maybe TRBD1 (6 bases). The CDR3 totals 14 residues. CDR1 is DFQATT, CDR2 SNEGSKA, per germline (reference sequence). V was trimmed by 6 bases and J by 1 base, leaving 15 bases between them. The CDR3 nucleotides are TGCAGTGCCTCCCGGCAGGGACAGAACACTGAAGCTTTCTTT. This sequence encodes CSASRQGQNTEAFF.

This clonotype has a count of ten or more. The chain joins TRBV6-2 or TRBV6-3 to TRBJ2-1; D remains unclear. This CDR3 has 14 amino acids. CDR1 is MNHEY, CDR2 SVGEGT, per germline. The ends were cut back, 0 bases at V and 2 bases at J, with 5 bases in the middle. For the CDR3, the DNA is TGTGCCAGCAGTTACTCCGAGGCCTACAATGAGCAGTTCTTC. Its translation: CASSYSEAYNEQFF.

The chain recombines TRBV12-3 or TRBV12-4 with TRBJ2-7, with D uncertain. The CDR3 consists of 13 residues. V lost 4 bases to trimming and J lost 0 bases, with 7 bases between them. DNA for the CDR3: TGTGCCAGCAGTTCGACCCTCTCCTACGAGCAGTACTTC. Its protein product is CASSSTLSYEQYF.

This clonotype was seen repeatedly, ten times or more. The genes are TRBV9 and TRBJ2-1, with D unclear. The V gene's germline CDR1 is SGDLS and CDR2 YYNGEE. This CDR3 spans 12 amino acids. Trimming took off 1 base at V and 6 bases at J, with 5 bases between the two ends. CDR3 in DNA: TGTGCCAGCAGCGTAATTCCCAATGAGCAGTTCTTC. It translates to CASSVIPNEQFF.

This clonotype was seen at least ten times. The rearrangement links TRBV20-1 to TRBJ2-4, with 13 positions matching TRBD2. Germline values: CDR1 DFQATT, CDR2 SNEGSKA (reference sequence). The length of the CDR3 is 14 residues. V lost 4 bases, J lost 7 bases, and 4 bases stayed unmatched. The CDR3 DNA follows: TGCAGTGCTAAACTAGCGGGAGGGGAGAACATTCAGTACTTC. Amino acids: CSAKLAGGENIQYF.

This clonotype was counted only a few times. This sequence joins TRBV7-8 and TRBJ2-1, with D hard to call. Looked up from germline, CDR1 is SGHVS and CDR2 is FQNEAQ. V was clipped by 7 bases and J by 5 bases, with 12 bases between them. The CDR3 runs to 13 residues. The CDR3 DNA reads as TGTGCCAGCACCAACCCTTTTAACAATGAGCAGTTCTTC. Protein: CASTNPFNNEQFF.

This clonotype has just a few counts. V is TRBV4-1 and J is TRBJ2-1, with a possible D match to TRBD1 (5 bases). The CDR3 loop spans 15 amino acids. V dropped 0 bases and J dropped 7 bases, with 13 bases sitting between them. Germline CDR1 is MGHRA and CDR2 is YSYEKL. DNA for the CDR3: TGCGCCAGCAGCCAAGATCCTGGGGCCGCAAATGAGCAGTTCTTC. As protein: CASSQDPGAANEQFF.

This clonotype was picked up a small number of times. The gene calls are TRBV4-3 and TRBJ2-5; the D gene is possibly TRBD2 (6 bases). The germline V gene encodes CDR1 LGHNA and CDR2 YSLEER. The CDR3 has 15 amino acids. The V gene lost 1 base and the J gene lost 2 bases, with 11 bases spanning the gap. The CDR3 loop reads CASSQGGGTQETQYF. The CDR3 DNA sequence: TGCGCCAGCAGCCAAGGGGGCGGGACTCAAGAGACCCAGTACTTC.

The CDR3 sequence is CASSLWGGAYEQYF. DNA for the CDR3: TGTGCCAGCAGCTTATGGGGGGGAGCCTACGAGCAGTACTTC. V is TRBV7-9 and J is TRBJ2-7; TRBD2 matches 7 bases. V lost 2 bases and J lost 2; bases outside the gene matches: 3. Germline-derived CDR1 and CDR2 are SEHNR and FQNEAQ (reference sequence). The length of the CDR3 is 14 residues.

The chain carries TRBV2 and TRBJ2-7; D not certain. Germline CDR1 reads SNHLY; CDR2 reads FYNNEI. CDR3 size: 12 residues. V dropped 10 bases and J dropped 1 base, with 11 bases sitting between them. Here the CDR3 reads CATRTVSYEQYF. The CDR3 bases are TGTGCCACCCGGACGGTTTCCTACGAGCAGTACTTC.